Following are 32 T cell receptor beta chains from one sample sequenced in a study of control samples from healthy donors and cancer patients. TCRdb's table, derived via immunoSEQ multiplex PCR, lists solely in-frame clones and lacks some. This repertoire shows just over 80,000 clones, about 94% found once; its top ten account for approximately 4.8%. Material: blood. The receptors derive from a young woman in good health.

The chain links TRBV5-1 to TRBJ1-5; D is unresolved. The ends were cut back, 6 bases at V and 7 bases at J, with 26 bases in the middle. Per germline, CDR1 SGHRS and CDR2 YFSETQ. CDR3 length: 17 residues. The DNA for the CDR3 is TGCGCCAGCACCCCCTTTAAGTGTTTTGTCGGAGGGCAGCCCCAGCATTTT. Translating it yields CASTPFKCFVGGQPQHF.

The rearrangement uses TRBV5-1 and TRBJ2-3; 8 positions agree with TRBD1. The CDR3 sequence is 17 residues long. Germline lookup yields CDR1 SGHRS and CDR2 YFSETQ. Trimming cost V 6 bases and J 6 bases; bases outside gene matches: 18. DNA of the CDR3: TGCGCCAGCACCCGTCAGGCCTCCGGGACAGGAGCCGATACGCAGTATTTT. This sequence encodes CASTRQASGTGADTQYF.

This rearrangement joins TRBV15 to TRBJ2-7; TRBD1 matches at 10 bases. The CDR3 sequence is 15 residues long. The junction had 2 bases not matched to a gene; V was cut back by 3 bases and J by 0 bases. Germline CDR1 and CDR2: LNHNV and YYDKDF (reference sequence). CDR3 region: CATSRWTGGSYEQYF. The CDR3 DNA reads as TGTGCCACCAGCAGGTGGACAGGGGGCTCCTACGAGCAGTACTTC. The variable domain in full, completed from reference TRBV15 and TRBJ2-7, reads DAMVIQNPRYQVTQFGKPVTLSCSQTLNHNVMYWYQQKSSQAPKLLFHYYDKDFNNEADTPDNFQSRRPNTSFCFLDIRSPGLGDTAMYLCATSRWTGGSYEQYFGPGTRLTVT.

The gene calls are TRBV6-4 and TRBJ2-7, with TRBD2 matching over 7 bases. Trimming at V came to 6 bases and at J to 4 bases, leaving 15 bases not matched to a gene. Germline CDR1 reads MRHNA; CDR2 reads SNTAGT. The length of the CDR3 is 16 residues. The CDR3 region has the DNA TGTGCCAGCAGGTGGGCGACTAGCTCCGGCACATACGAGCAGTACTTC. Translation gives CASRWATSSGTYEQYF.

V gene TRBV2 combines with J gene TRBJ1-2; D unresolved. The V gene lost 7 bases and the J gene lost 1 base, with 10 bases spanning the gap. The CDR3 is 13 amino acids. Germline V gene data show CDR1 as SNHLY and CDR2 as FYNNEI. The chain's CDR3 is CASNLRSNYGYTF. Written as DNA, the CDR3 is TGTGCCAGCAATCTAAGAAGTAACTATGGCTACACCTTC.

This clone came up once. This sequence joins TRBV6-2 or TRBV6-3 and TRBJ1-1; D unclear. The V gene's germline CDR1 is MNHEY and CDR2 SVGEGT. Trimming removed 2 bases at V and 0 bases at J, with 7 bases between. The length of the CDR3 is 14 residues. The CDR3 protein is CASSYAGLNTEAFF. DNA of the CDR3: TGTGCCAGCAGTTACGCCGGTTTGAACACTGAAGCTTTCTTT.

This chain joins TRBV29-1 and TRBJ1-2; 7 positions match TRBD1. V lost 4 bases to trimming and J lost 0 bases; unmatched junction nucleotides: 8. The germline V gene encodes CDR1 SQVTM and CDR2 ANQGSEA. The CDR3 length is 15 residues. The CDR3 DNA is TGCAGCGTTGCCCGCACAGGGGCAGCTAACTATGGCTACACCTTC. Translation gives CSVARTGAANYGYTF.

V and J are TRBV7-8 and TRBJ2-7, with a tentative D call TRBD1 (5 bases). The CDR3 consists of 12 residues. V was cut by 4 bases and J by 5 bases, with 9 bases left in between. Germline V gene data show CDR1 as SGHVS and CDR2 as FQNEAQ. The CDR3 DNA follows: TGTGCCAGCAGCTCAGGGTATGACGAGCAGTACTTC. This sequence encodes CASSSGYDEQYF.

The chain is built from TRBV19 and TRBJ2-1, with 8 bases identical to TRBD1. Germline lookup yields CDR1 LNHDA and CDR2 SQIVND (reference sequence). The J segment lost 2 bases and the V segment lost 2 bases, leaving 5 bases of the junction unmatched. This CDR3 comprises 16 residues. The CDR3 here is CASSILADRAYNEQFF. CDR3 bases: TGTGCCAGTAGTATATTGGCGGACAGGGCCTACAATGAGCAGTTCTTC.

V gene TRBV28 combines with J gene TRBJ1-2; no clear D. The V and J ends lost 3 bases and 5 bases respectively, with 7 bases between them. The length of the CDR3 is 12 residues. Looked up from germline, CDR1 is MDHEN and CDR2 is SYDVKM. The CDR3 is CASSFGEYGYTF. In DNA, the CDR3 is TGTGCCAGCAGTTTTGGGGAATATGGCTACACCTTC.

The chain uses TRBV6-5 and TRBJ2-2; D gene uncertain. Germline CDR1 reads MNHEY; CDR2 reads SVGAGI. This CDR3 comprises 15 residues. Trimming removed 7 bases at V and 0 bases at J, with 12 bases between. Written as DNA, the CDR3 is TGTGCCAGCACGGTGTGGAGCGCGAACACCGGGGAGCTGTTTTTT. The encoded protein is CASTVWSANTGELFF.

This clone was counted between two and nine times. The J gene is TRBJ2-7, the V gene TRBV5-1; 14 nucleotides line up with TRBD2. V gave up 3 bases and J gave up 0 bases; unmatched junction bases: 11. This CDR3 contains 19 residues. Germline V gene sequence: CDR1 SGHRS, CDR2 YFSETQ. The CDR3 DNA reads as TGCGCCAGCAGCTCTCCGGGACTAGCGGGGGCTATGAGCTCCTACGAGCAGTACTTC. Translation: CASSSPGLAGAMSSYEQYF.

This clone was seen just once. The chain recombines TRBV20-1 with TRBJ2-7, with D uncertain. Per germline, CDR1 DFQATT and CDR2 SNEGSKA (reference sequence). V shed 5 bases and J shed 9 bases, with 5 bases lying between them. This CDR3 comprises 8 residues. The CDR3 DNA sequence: TGCAGTGCTGGCGGGCAGTACTTC. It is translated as CSAGGQYF.

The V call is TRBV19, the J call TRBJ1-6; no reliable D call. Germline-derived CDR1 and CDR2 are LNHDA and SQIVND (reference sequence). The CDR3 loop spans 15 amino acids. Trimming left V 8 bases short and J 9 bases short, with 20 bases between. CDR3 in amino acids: CASGLPRMPSSPLHF. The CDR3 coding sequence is TGTGCCAGTGGACTGCCTAGAATGCCCAGTTCACCCCTCCACTTT.

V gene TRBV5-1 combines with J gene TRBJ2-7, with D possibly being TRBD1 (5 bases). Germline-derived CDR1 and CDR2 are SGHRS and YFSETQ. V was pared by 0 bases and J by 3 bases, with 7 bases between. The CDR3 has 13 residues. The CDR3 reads CASSLEQDYEQYF. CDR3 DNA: TGCGCCAGCAGCTTGGAACAGGACTACGAGCAGTACTTC.

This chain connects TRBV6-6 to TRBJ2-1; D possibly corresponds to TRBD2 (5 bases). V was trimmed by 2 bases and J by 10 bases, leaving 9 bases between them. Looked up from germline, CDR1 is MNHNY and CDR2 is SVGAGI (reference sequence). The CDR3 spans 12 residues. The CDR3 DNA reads TGTGCCAGCAGTTACAACGGGGTAGAGCAGTTCTTC. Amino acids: CASSYNGVEQFF.

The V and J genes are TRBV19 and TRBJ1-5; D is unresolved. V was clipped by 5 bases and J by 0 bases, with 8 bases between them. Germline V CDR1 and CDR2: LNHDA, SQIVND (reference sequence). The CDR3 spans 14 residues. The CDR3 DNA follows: TGTGCCAGTAGTGTTACAGCTAGCAATCAGCCCCAGCATTTT. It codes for CASSVTASNQPQHF.

The CDR3 reads CASGGGVVNQPQHF. The CDR3 region has the DNA TGTGCCAGCGGAGGGGGTGTGGTGAATCAGCCCCAGCATTTT. The J gene is TRBJ1-5, the V gene TRBV2; D is possibly TRBD1 (6 bases). Trimming removed 8 bases at V and 4 bases at J, with 15 bases between. This CDR3 is built from 14 residues. From germline, CDR1 is SNHLY and CDR2 FYNNEI.

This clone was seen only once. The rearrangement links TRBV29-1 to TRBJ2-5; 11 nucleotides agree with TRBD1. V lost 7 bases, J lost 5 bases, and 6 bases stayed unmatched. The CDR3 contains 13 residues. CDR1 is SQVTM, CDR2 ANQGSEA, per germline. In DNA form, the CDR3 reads TGCAGCGGAGGACAGGGGGCGGGGGAGACCCAGTACTTC. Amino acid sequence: CSGGQGAGETQYF.

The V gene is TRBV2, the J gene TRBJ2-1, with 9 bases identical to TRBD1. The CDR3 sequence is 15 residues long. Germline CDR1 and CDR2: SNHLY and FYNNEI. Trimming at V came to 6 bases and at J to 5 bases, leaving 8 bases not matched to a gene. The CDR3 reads CASRDRGFLNNEQFF. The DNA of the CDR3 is TGTGCCAGCAGGGACAGGGGCTTTTTGAACAATGAGCAGTTCTTC.

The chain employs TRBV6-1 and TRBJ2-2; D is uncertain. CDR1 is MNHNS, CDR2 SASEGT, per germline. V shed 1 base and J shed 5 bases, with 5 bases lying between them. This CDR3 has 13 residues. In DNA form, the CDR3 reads TGTGCCAGCAGTGAAGGAGGAACCGGGGAGCTGTTTTTT. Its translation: CASSEGGTGELFF.

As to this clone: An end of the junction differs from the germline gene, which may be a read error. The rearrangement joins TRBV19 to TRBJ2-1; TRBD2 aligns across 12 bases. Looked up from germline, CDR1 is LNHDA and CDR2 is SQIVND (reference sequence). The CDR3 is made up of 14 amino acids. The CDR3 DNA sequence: TGTGCCAGTAGTATAGATCTGCTAGCGGGAGGGCTAGTCTTC. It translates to CASSIDLLAGGLVF.

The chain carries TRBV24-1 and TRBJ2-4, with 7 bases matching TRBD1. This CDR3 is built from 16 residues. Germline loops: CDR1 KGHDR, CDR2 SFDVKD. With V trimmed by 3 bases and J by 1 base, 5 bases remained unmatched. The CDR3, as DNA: TGTGCCACCAGTGATCCGACAGGGCCGGCCAAAAACATTCAGTACTTC. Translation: CATSDPTGPAKNIQYF.

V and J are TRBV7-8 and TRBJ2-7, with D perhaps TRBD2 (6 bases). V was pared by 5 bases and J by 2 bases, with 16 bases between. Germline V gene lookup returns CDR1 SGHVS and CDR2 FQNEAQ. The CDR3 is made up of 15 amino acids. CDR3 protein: CASSPRRVSPYEQYF. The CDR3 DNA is TGTGCCAGCAGCCCCCGGAGGGTTTCTCCCTACGAGCAGTACTTC. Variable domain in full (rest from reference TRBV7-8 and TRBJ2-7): GAGVSQSPRYKVAKRGQDVALRCDPISGHVSLFWYQQALGQGPEFLTYFQNEAQLDKSGLPSDRFFAERPEGSVSTLKIQRTQQEDSAVYLCASSPRRVSPYEQYFGPGTRLTVT.

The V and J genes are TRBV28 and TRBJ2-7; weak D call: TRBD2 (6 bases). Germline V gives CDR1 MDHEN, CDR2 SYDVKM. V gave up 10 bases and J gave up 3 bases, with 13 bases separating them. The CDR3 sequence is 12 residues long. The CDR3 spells CATHGRIYEQYF. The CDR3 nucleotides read TGTGCCACCCACGGGAGAATCTACGAGCAGTACTTC. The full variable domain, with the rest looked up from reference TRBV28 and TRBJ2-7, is DVKVTQSSRYLVKRTGEKVFLECVQDMDHENMFWYRQDPGLGLRLIYFSYDVKMKEKGDIPEGYSVSREKKERFSLILESASTNQTSMYLCATHGRIYEQYFGPGTRLTVT.

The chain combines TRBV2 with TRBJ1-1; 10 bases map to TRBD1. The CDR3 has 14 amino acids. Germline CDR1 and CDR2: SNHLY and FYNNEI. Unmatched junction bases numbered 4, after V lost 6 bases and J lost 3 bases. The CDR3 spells CASRRQGADTEAFF. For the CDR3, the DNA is TGTGCCAGCAGGAGACAGGGGGCGGACACTGAAGCTTTCTTT.

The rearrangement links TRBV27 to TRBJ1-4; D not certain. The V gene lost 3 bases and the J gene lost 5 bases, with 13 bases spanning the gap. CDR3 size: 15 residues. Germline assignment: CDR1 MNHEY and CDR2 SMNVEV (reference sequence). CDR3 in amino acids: CASSFAALRNEKLFF. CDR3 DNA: TGTGCCAGCAGTTTCGCGGCCTTACGAAATGAAAAACTGTTTTTT.

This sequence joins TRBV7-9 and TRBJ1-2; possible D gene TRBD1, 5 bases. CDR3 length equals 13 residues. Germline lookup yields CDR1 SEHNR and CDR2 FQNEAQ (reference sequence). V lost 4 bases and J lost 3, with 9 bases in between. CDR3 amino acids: CASSSQGDYGYTF. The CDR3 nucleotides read TGTGCCAGCAGCTCTCAGGGCGACTATGGCTACACCTTC.

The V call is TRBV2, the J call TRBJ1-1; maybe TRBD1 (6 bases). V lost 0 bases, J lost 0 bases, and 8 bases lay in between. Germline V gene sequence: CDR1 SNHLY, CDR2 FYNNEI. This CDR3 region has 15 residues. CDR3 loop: CASSEAEGVNTEAFF. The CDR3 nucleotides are TGTGCCAGCAGTGAAGCGGAGGGGGTGAACACTGAAGCTTTCTTT.

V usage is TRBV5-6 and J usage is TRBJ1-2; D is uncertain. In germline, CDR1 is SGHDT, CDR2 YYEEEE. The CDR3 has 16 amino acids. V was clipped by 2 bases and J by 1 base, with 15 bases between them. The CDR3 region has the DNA TGTGCCAGCAGCTTTAGGACCCTTCCTTTTAACTATGGCTACACCTTC. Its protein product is CASSFRTLPFNYGYTF.

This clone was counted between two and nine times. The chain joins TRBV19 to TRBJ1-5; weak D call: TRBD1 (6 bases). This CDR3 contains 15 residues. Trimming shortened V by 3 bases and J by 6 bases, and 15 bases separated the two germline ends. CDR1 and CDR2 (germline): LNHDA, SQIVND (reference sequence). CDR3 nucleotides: TGTGCCAGTAGTATTGGGAACAGGGCGGGTCAGCCCCAGCATTTT. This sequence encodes CASSIGNRAGQPQHF.

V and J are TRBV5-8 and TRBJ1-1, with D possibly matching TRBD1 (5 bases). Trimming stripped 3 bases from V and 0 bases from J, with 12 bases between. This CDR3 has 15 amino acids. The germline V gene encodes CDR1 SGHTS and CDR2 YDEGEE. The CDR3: CASSWGFGVNTEAFF. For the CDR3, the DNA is TGTGCCAGCAGCTGGGGGTTTGGAGTGAACACTGAAGCTTTCTTT.